This TCR beta chain was recorded in a study of T cell responses to AZD1222 COVID-19 vaccine. Assay used: immunoSEQ multiplex PCR; TCRdb lists only in-frame clones, some missing. The data show roughly 150,000 clones, approximately 85% seen once. Study-wide results and caveats: Clonal diversity may have been underestimated in mostly white British donors. Baseline testing showed seropositivity in only six AZD1222 recipients. Two AZD1222 administrations were followed by greater Spike-specific TCR breadth and depth.

The V gene lost 4 bases and the J gene lost 5 bases, with 12 bases spanning the gap. This CDR3 contains 13 residues. The V gene's germline CDR1 is LNHDA and CDR2 SQIVND (reference sequence). A note on this clone: The antigen is undetermined.

The chain carries TRBV19 and TRBJ2-7, with a tentative D call TRBD2 (5 bases). Sequencing was performed on peripheral blood, taken on day 0 of AZD1222 vaccination. The receptor comes from an adult in good health. The CDR3 is CASSNDFGDEQYF. The CDR3 DNA reads TGTGCCAGTAGTAACGATTTCGGGGACGAGCAGTACTTC.